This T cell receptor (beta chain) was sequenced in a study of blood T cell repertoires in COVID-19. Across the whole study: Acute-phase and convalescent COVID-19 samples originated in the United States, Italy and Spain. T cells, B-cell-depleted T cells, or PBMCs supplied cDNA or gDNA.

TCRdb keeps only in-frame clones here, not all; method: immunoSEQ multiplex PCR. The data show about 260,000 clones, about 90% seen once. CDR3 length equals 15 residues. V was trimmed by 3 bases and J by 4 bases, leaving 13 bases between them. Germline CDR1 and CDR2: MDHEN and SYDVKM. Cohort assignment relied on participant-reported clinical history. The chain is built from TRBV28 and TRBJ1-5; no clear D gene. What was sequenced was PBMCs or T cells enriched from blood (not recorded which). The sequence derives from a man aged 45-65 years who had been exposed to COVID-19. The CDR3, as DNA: TGTGCCAGCAGTTTGAGGGTCTATGGGAATCAGCCCCAGCATTTT. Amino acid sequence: CASSLRVYGNQPQHF.